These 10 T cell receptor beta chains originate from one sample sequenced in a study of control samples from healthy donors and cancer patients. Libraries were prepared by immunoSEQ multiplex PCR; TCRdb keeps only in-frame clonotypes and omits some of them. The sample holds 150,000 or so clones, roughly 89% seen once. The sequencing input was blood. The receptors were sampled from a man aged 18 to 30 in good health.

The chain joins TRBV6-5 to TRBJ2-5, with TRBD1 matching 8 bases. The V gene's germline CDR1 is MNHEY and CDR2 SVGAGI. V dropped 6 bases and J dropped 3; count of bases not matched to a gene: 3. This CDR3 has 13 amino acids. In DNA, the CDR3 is TGTGCCAGCAGAAACAGGGGGGAAGAGACCCAGTACTTC. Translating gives CASRNRGEETQYF.

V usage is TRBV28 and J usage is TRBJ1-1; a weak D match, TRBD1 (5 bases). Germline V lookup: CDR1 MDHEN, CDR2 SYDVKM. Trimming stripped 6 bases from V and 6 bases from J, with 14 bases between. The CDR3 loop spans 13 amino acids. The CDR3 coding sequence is TGTGCCAGCAGCCGGGGGATGGGGTCTGAAGCTTTCTTT. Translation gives CASSRGMGSEAFF.

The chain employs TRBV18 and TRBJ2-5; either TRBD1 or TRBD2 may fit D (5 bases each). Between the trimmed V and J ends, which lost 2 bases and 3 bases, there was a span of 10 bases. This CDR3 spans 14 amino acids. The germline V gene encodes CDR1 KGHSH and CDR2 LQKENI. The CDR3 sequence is CASSPSGTKETQYF. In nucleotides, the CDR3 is TGTGCCAGCTCACCATCCGGGACCAAAGAGACCCAGTACTTC.

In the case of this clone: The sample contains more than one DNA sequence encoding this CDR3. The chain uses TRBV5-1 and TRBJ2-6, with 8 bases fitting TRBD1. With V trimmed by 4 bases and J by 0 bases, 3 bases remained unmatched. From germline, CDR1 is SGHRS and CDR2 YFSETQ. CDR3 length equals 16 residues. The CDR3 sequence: CASSLGQGSGANVLTF. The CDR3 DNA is TGCGCCAGCAGCCTCGGACAGGGCTCTGGGGCCAACGTCCTGACTTTC.

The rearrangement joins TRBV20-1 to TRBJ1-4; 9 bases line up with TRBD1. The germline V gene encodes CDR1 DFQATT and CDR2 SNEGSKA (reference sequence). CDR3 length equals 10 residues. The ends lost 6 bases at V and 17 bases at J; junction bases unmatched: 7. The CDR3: CSAQWDREFF. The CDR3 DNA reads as TGCAGTGCCCAATGGGACAGGGAATTTTTT.

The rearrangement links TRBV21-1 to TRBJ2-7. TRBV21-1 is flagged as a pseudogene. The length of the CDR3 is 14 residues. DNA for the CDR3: TGTGCCAGCAGCGGTGGGGGGCTAAGATACGAGCAGTACTTC. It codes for CASSGGGLRYEQYF.

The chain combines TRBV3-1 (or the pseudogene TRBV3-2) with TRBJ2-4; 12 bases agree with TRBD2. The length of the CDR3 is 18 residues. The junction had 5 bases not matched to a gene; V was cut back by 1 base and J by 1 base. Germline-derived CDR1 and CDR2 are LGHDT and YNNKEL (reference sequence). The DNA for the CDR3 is TGTGCCAGCAGCCAAGGTGCTAGCGGGGGGGTTGCCAAAAACATTCAGTACTTC. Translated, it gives CASSQGASGGVAKNIQYF.

The CDR3 spells CASSLEVQVGEQYF. In DNA, the CDR3 is TGTGCCAGCAGCTTGGAAGTCCAGGTGGGGGAGCAGTACTTC. V usage is TRBV5-4 and J usage is TRBJ2-7; no clear D. Trimming stripped 0 bases from V and 7 bases from J, with 14 bases between. The germline CDR1 and CDR2 sequences are SGHNT and YYREEE (reference sequence). This CDR3 contains 14 residues.

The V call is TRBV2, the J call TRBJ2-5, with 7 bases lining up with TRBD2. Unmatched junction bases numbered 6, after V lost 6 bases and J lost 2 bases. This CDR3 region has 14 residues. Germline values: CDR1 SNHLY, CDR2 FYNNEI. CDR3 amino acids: CASRISSGQETQYF. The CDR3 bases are TGTGCCAGCAGGATCTCTAGCGGACAAGAGACCCAGTACTTC.

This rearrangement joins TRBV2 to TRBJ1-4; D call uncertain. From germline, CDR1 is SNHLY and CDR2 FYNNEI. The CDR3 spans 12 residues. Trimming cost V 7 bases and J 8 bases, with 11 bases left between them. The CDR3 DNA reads TGTGCCAGCACCCTAACGGGGGAAAAACTGTTTTTT. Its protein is CASTLTGEKLFF.